This T cell receptor (beta chain) was sequenced in a study of regulatory T cells in long-lasting Graves disease. Time point noted: newly diagnosed GD, antithyroid drugs for less than 3 months. PBMCs provided the RNA from which the TCR library was made. The CDR3 spans 16 residues. Deletions cut 3 bases from V and 2 bases from J, with 18 bases between. Per germline, CDR1 DFQATT and CDR2 SNEGSKA (reference sequence). This clonotype has ten or more counts. Library construction for TCR beta used iRepertoire HTBI primers and Arm-PCR of CDR3 regions. TCRdb recomputed calls from the multiplex PCR reads with MiXCR, one row per CDR3 protein. The sample lists some 370,000 distinct CDR3 sequences, 10% to 15% seen once, with under 20% in the top ten. A further study also used this sample, focusing on T cells in Graves' hyperthyroidism and ophthalmopathy.

The clonotype comes from a woman aged 18-29 years with Graves disease. This chain joins TRBV20-1 and TRBJ2-3; D might be TRBD1 or TRBD2, each matching 6 bases. This sample comprised peripheral blood mononuclear cells (PBMCs), obtained at new diagnosis, from a patient treated with antithyroid drugs. This CDR3 reads CSASMSFGGHTDTQYF. The CDR3 region has the DNA TGCAGTGCTAGTATGTCTTTCGGGGGCCACACAGATACGCAGTATTTT.